This entry is about one TCR beta chain. PBMCs numbering at least 6.5 million were isolated per sample. Then a second PCR, running about 6 to 11 cycles, was carried out with a sample-barcoded 5' primer and a J-beta primer mix. TCRdb re-analysed the 5' RACE reads in MiXCR, keeping a single row per CDR3 protein. The table has roughly 800,000 distinct CDR3 sequences, about 34% seen once. This sample is drawn from a study of blood T cells in healthy people across ages. The CDR3 loop spans 14 amino acids. CDR1 and CDR2 from the germline V gene are DFQATT and SNEGSKA (reference sequence). The V and J ends lost 5 bases and 5 bases, in that order; junction bases with no gene match: 10.

The gene calls are TRBV20-1 and TRBJ1-1, with 8 bases that match TRBD1. Sequenced sample: blood. The TCR was taken from a man aged 18 to 29 in good health. As DNA, the CDR3 is TGCAGTGCTCCTCAACAGGGGGATTTGACTGAAGCTTTCTTT. It yields the protein CSAPQQGDLTEAFF.